The subject of this entry is one T cell receptor (beta chain). These data originate in a study of blood T cell repertoires in COVID-19. Authors' methods: Reference gene primer amplification in the assay estimated nucleated cell counts. Clones were read by immunoSEQ multiplex PCR, and TCRdb kept only the in-frame ones, dropping some. The DNA was the basis for D and trimming; V, J and clone size are from that table. Among 150,000 to 200,000 clones, approximately 82% were seen once, and the ten largest hold approximately 15%. The CDR3 runs 12 residues. Per germline, CDR1 LNHDA and CDR2 SQIVND (reference sequence). The germline V and J ends were trimmed by 3 bases and 7 bases, with 7 bases remaining between them.

Sequencing was carried out using PBMCs or T cells enriched from blood (not recorded which). The V gene is TRBV19, the J gene TRBJ2-1; D is possibly TRBD2 (5 bases). This clonotype was sampled from a woman aged 50 to 60 who had recovered from COVID-19. CDR3 protein: CASSMDWNEQFF. CDR3 bases: TGTGCCAGTAGTATGGACTGGAATGAGCAGTTCTTC.